The clone carrying this T cell receptor beta chain was found many times. Antigen unknown. The CDR3 extends over 13 amino acids. The germline V gene encodes CDR1 SGHVS and CDR2 FQNEAQ. Deletions cut 5 bases from V and 7 bases from J, with 14 bases between. The investigators amplified TCR beta CDR3 regions from RNA transcripts. Using the HTBI primer set, a first-round RT-PCR was run on the TCR CDR3. TCRdb reprocessed the multiplex PCR reads with MiXCR, giving one entry per CDR3 protein. The table includes about 360,000 distinct CDR3 sequences, about 12% detected once. The data are from a study of T cells in Graves' hyperthyroidism and ophthalmopathy. Findings and caveats of the study: Blood samples included most of the expanded thyroid clonotypes exceeding 0.001.

Sequencing input: blood. The chain links TRBV7-8 to TRBJ1-1; D call uncertain. The TCR comes from a woman younger than 30 with Graves' hyperthyroidism. This chain's CDR3 is CASSPTDSFEAFF. CDR3 DNA sequence: TGTGCCAGCAGCCCGACGGACTCATTTGAAGCTTTCTTT. The full variable domain, in which reference TRBV7-8 and TRBJ1-1 provide the parts outside the CDR3, is GAGVSQSPRYKVAKRGQDVALRCDPISGHVSLFWYQQALGQGPEFLTYFQNEAQLDKSGLPSDRFFAERPEGSVSTLKIQRTQQEDSAVYLCASSPTDSFEAFFGQGTRLTVV.